This T cell receptor (beta chain) stems from a study of shared clonotypes between healthy human individuals. Overall study findings and caveats: Larger estimated richness was generally seen in naive subsets than in memory subsets.

The CDR3 is made up of 14 amino acids. V was trimmed by 5 bases and J by 0 bases, leaving 10 bases between them. Germline V gene data show CDR1 as SEHNR and CDR2 as FQNEAQ (reference sequence). Subsets obtained from CD4+ cells comprised CD45RA+ naive and CD45RA-negative memory cells. This clone was counted a single time. Its cognate antigen is unknown. Measured with immunoSEQ multiplex PCR; TCRdb has only the in-frame clones, and not every one. This table has about 600,000 clones, about 96% appearing once. The sequenced material came from naive CD4+ T cells sorted from blood. Subset indicated: CD45RA+ positively selected. The J gene is TRBJ1-2, the V gene TRBV7-9; maybe TRBD1 (5 bases). This clonotype was obtained from a woman between 25 and 40 years old in good health. This CDR3 reads CASSGAETNYGYTF. The CDR3 DNA is TGTGCCAGCAGCGGGGCAGAGACTAACTATGGCTACACCTTC.